The next 27 T cell receptor beta chains were all read from a single sample in a study of blood T cell repertoires in COVID-19. TCRdb's copy holds only in-frame clones and misses some; the assay was immunoSEQ multiplex PCR. The sample carries about 260,000 clones, about 87% recorded once. Sequenced input: peripheral blood. The receptor source for this set is a woman aged 45-60 years with acute or convalescent COVID-19.

Only one count was recorded for this clone. The chain uses TRBV10-3 and TRBJ1-2; 9 bases are shared with TRBD1. The V segment lost 4 bases and the J segment 7 bases; nucleotides outside the gene matches: 13. The CDR3 sequence is 16 residues long. CDR1 is ENHRY and CDR2 is SYGVKD in the germline V gene. The CDR3 reads CAISGMVTGGAFGYTF. The CDR3 DNA is TGTGCCATCAGTGGGATGGTAACAGGGGGCGCGTTTGGCTACACCTTC.

The rearrangement uses TRBV6-6 and TRBJ1-2; D possibly corresponds to TRBD1 (6 bases). The CDR3 extends over 14 amino acids. Per the germline V gene, CDR1 is MNHNY and CDR2 is SVGAGI (reference sequence). Trimming removed 2 bases at V and 8 bases at J, with 15 bases between. CDR3 bases: TGTGCCAGCAGTTACGGGCAGGGGAATGGGGGCTACACCTTC. It codes for CASSYGQGNGGYTF.

CDR3 sequence: CASSYRATNEKLFF. DNA of the CDR3: TGTGCCAGCAGCTACAGGGCAACTAATGAAAAACTGTTTTTT. The chain combines TRBV7-2 with TRBJ1-4, with D tentatively TRBD1 (6 bases). Germline CDR1 reads SGHTA; CDR2 reads FQGNSA. The ends were cut back, 4 bases at V and 0 bases at J, with 6 bases in the middle. The length of the CDR3 is 14 residues.

The chain carries TRBV5-4 and TRBJ1-2, with a weak D call TRBD1 (5 bases). The germline V gene encodes CDR1 SGHNT and CDR2 YYREEE (reference sequence). Trimming left V 0 bases short and J 2 bases short, with 8 bases between. CDR3 size: 14 residues. DNA of the CDR3: TGTGCCAGCAGCTTGGATCAGGGAAACTATGGCTACACCTTC. Translating gives CASSLDQGNYGYTF.

The V call is TRBV6-5, the J call TRBJ2-7, with D possibly TRBD2 on 5 matching bases. CDR1 and CDR2 from the germline V gene are MNHEY and SVGAGI. The CDR3 covers 16 residues. V was shortened by 0 bases and J by 3 bases, with 15 bases between the two germline ends. The CDR3 region has the DNA TGTGCCAGCAGTTACTCGAGGGAGCTAGCTCTCTACGAGCAGTACTTC. Protein sequence: CASSYSRELALYEQYF.

This chain connects TRBV9 to TRBJ1-4, with D maybe TRBD1 (6 bases). The CDR3 totals 19 residues. Germline CDR1 is SGDLS and CDR2 is YYNGEE. Trimming left V 0 bases short and J 2 bases short, with 20 bases between. The DNA for the CDR3 is TGTGCCAGCAGCGTAGCGTCCGGCAGGGGTTCCATCACTAATGAAAAACTGTTTTTT. This sequence encodes CASSVASGRGSITNEKLFF.

The chain combines TRBV6-5 with TRBJ2-1, with 10 bases fitting TRBD2. In germline, CDR1 is MNHEY, CDR2 SVGAGI. CDR3 length: 15 amino acids. J was trimmed by 0 bases and V by 6 bases; bases with no gene match: 2. CDR3 sequence: CASRGLAVSYNEQFF. CDR3 bases: TGTGCCAGCAGAGGACTAGCGGTCTCCTACAATGAGCAGTTCTTC.

The V call is TRBV21-1, the J call TRBJ1-2; TRBD1 was called by the table and not checked on the DNA. TRBV21-1 is annotated as a pseudogene. This CDR3 has 13 amino acids. The CDR3 DNA sequence: TGTGCCAGCAGGGCGGGGGACAGGTATGGCTACACCTTC. Protein: CASRAGDRYGYTF.

This chain links TRBV6-1 with TRBJ2-7; 7 bases fit TRBD2. V trimming: 2 bases; J trimming: 0 bases; junction bases outside the gene matches: 1. The V gene's germline CDR1 is MNHNS and CDR2 SASEGT. CDR3 length equals 14 residues. CDR3 DNA: TGTGCCAGCAGTGAAAGGGACTACTCCTACGAGCAGTACTTC. It encodes CASSERDYSYEQYF.

The chain recombines TRBV2 with TRBJ2-5; D possibly corresponds to TRBD1 (5 bases). CDR1 is SNHLY and CDR2 is FYNNEI in the germline V gene. V was clipped by 4 bases and J by 4 bases, with 10 bases between them. This CDR3 is 13 amino acids long. The CDR3 DNA sequence: TGTGCCAGCAGTGTGAGCCAGGGAGAGACCCAGTACTTC. It specifies CASSVSQGETQYF.

This clone has a single count. The V and J genes are TRBV29-1 and TRBJ1-5; D uncertain. Per the germline V gene, CDR1 is SQVTM and CDR2 is ANQGSEA. V shed 4 bases and J shed 1 base, with 8 bases lying between them. This CDR3 is built from 13 residues. This CDR3 is CSVGENSNQPQHF. CDR3 sequence (DNA): TGCAGCGTTGGGGAGAACAGCAATCAGCCCCAGCATTTT.

CDR3 loop: CASSDETGWDSPLHF. The CDR3 DNA reads TGTGCCAGCAGTGATGAAACAGGGTGGGATTCACCCCTCCACTTT. The genes are TRBV25-1 and TRBJ1-6, with D perhaps matching TRBD1 (6 bases). Trimming took off 3 bases at V and 8 bases at J, with 14 bases between the two ends. This CDR3 is 15 amino acids long. Germline V gene sequence: CDR1 MGHDK, CDR2 SYGVNS.

The chain carries TRBV19 and TRBJ1-5; D is unresolved. Germline values: CDR1 LNHDA, CDR2 SQIVND (reference sequence). CDR3 length: 17 amino acids. V lost 5 bases and J 3 bases, leaving 20 bases between the germline ends. CDR3 amino acids: CASSPETLRLDNQPQHF. The DNA for the CDR3 is TGTGCCAGTAGTCCGGAGACCCTGCGCCTCGACAATCAGCCCCAGCATTTT. Based on the CDR3 plus reference TRBV19 and TRBJ1-5, the full variable domain is DGGITQSPKYLFRKEGQNVTLSCEQNLNHDAMYWYRQDPGQGLRLIYYSQIVNDFQKGDIAEGYSVSREKKESFPLTVTSAQKNPTAFYLCASSPETLRLDNQPQHFGDGTRLSIL.

The chain is built from TRBV5-4 and TRBJ1-1, with a tentative D call TRBD1 (6 bases). The CDR3 runs to 16 residues. Germline CDR1 and CDR2: SGHNT and YYREEE (reference sequence). V dropped 2 bases and J dropped 3 bases, with 17 bases sitting between them. The CDR3 bases are TGTGCCAGCAGCTTTATTGGGGGGGCGGAGGACACTGAAGCTTTCTTT. Translating it yields CASSFIGGAEDTEAFF.

The chain is built from TRBV7-9 and TRBJ2-3; no reliable D call. CDR3 length: 12 residues. Germline V gene sequence: CDR1 SEHNR, CDR2 FQNEAQ (reference sequence). V was cut by 0 bases and J by 6 bases, with 4 bases left in between. CDR3 in DNA: TGTGCCAGCAGCTTAGCTCTGGATACGCAGTATTTT. It yields the protein CASSLALDTQYF.

V and J are TRBV15 and TRBJ2-1; TRBD1 matches at 10 bases. V lost 2 bases and J lost 4; bases outside the gene matches: 5. Germline V gives CDR1 LNHNV, CDR2 YYDKDF (reference sequence). CDR3 size: 16 residues. Here the CDR3 reads CATSRSRDRGYNEQFF. The CDR3 region has the DNA TGTGCCACCAGCAGATCCCGGGACAGGGGTTACAATGAGCAGTTCTTC. The full variable domain, in which reference TRBV15 and TRBJ2-1 provide the parts outside the CDR3, is DAMVIQNPRYQVTQFGKPVTLSCSQTLNHNVMYWYQQKSSQAPKLLFHYYDKDFNNEADTPDNFQSRRPNTSFCFLDIRSPGLGDTAMYLCATSRSRDRGYNEQFFGPGTRLTVL.

The rearrangement links TRBV28 to TRBJ2-7; 12 bases match TRBD2. Germline V CDR1 and CDR2: MDHEN, SYDVKM. The V segment lost 6 bases and the J segment 6 bases; nucleotides outside the gene matches: 9. This CDR3 spans 15 amino acids. The CDR3 protein is CASRPLAGGRVEQYF. For the CDR3, the DNA is TGTGCCAGCAGGCCTCTAGCGGGAGGGAGGGTCGAGCAGTACTTC.

The rearrangement uses TRBV7-3 and TRBJ1-4, with a weak D call TRBD1 (6 bases). The germline V and J ends were trimmed by 5 bases and 2 bases, with 12 bases remaining between them. The V gene's germline CDR1 is SGHTA and CDR2 FQGTGA. The CDR3 totals 15 residues. CDR3 loop: CASSPTGATNEKLFF. CDR3 coding DNA: TGTGCCAGCAGCCCGACAGGTGCTACTAATGAAAAACTGTTTTTT.

The chain joins TRBV3-1 (or the pseudogene TRBV3-2) to TRBJ2-1; TRBD2 matches at 10 bases. CDR3 length: 15 residues. Germline values: CDR1 LGHDT, CDR2 YNNKEL (reference sequence). V trimming: 4 bases; J trimming: 9 bases; junction bases outside the gene matches: 9. In DNA form, the CDR3 reads TGTGCCAGCAGCCTCACTAGCGGGACACGGGGTGAGCAGTTCTTC. Translation gives CASSLTSGTRGEQFF.

The rearrangement links TRBV7-3 to TRBJ2-7; TRBD2 is a possible D gene (5 bases). The CDR3 extends over 15 amino acids. Trimming cost V 2 bases and J 2 bases, with 13 bases left between them. The germline V gene has CDR1 SGHTA and CDR2 FQGTGA. CDR3 protein: CASSLGLGSPYEQYF. CDR3 in DNA: TGTGCCAGCAGCTTAGGGTTAGGGAGCCCCTACGAGCAGTACTTC.

The V call is TRBV7-2, the J call TRBJ1-5; 7 bases fit TRBD1. CDR3 length: 15 residues. Germline CDR1 is SGHTA and CDR2 is FQGNSA. After removal of 3 bases from V and 6 bases from J, the junction contained 8 bases not matched to a gene. CDR3 in DNA: TGTGCCAGCAGCTTCACCACGACAGGGTCTCAGCCCCAGCATTTT. Amino acid sequence: CASSFTTTGSQPQHF.

The chain carries TRBV4-3 and TRBJ2-5; tentatively, D is TRBD1 (5 bases). The CDR3 has 16 amino acids. Germline V CDR1 and CDR2: LGHNA, YSLEER. The V end lost 0 bases, the J end lost 2 bases, and 13 bases lay between the germline ends. CDR3 loop: CASSQEFSGRQETQYF. CDR3 in DNA: TGCGCCAGCAGCCAAGAATTTTCAGGGCGGCAAGAGACCCAGTACTTC.

This chain connects TRBV3-1 (or the pseudogene TRBV3-2) to TRBJ2-7, with D hard to call. Trimming pared 1 base from V and 5 bases from J, leaving 6 bases between. This CDR3 spans 12 amino acids. Per the germline V gene, CDR1 is LGHDT and CDR2 is YNNKEL (reference sequence). CDR3 DNA: TGTGCCAGCAGCCAAGTGGGCCACGAGCAGTACTTC. Encoded protein: CASSQVGHEQYF.

The chain has TRBV12-3 or TRBV12-4 and TRBJ1-5; D possibly corresponds to TRBD1 (6 bases). Trimming stripped 6 bases from V and 2 bases from J, with 8 bases between. The CDR3 sequence is 13 residues long. CDR3 DNA sequence: TGTGCCAGCAGCCCAGGGGGCAATCAGCCCCAGCATTTT. Protein product: CASSPGGNQPQHF.

The V call is TRBV19, the J call TRBJ2-1, with D perhaps TRBD2 (6 bases). Between the trimmed V and J ends, which lost 2 bases and 3 bases, there was a span of 11 bases. This CDR3 comprises 15 residues. In germline, CDR1 is LNHDA, CDR2 SQIVND (reference sequence). The CDR3 loop is CASSIRDFIYNEQFF. The CDR3 DNA reads as TGTGCCAGTAGTATAAGGGACTTCATCTACAATGAGCAGTTCTTC.

The chain recombines TRBV28 with TRBJ1-5, with TRBD1 matching over 10 bases. After removal of 3 bases from V and 5 bases from J, the junction contained 7 bases not matched to a gene. Germline V lookup: CDR1 MDHEN, CDR2 SYDVKM. The CDR3 has 16 amino acids. Written as DNA, the CDR3 is TGTGCCAGCAGTTTGCCCCCGGGACAGGGGTATCAGCCCCAGCATTTT. It translates to CASSLPPGQGYQPQHF.

V gene TRBV27 combines with J gene TRBJ1-5, with D maybe TRBD1 (6 bases). This CDR3 has 16 amino acids. V was trimmed by 1 base and J by 6 bases, leaving 16 bases between them. Germline CDR1 reads MNHEY; CDR2 reads SMNVEV (reference sequence). The CDR3, as DNA: TGTGCCAGCAGTTTATGGGGACAACCAAGGGGTCAGCCCCAGCATTTT. Its protein product is CASSLWGQPRGQPQHF.